These T cell receptor beta chains were read from a single sample in a study of T cells in Graves' hyperthyroidism and ophthalmopathy. Each CDR3 protein gets one entry after TCRdb re-called the multiplex PCR reads with MiXCR. The top ten clones hold roughly 20% of a sample with about 350,000 distinct CDR3 sequences, approximately 16% of them seen once. The sequencing sample was made of blood. These receptors came from a woman in her fifties or sixties with Graves' ophthalmopathy. CDR3s include the opening cysteine and the closing phenylalanine or tryptophan. Each record gives: J gene, V gene, clone size, D gene, CDR3 protein, CDR3 DNA. The D gene is left open where the match is weak. Rows give clone size only sometimes, using once, few, many, or a class for an expanded clone.

>TRBJ2-1|TRBV5-8|few|NA
CASSLYAYNEQFF
TGTGCCAGCAGCTTGTATGCCTACAATGAGCAGTTCTTC
>TRBJ2-1|TRBV4-1|NA|NA
CASSLTRGSSYNEQFF
TGCGCCAGCAGCCTGACTAGGGGAAGCTCCTACAATGAGCAGTTCTTC
>TRBJ2-1|TRBV9|NA|TRBD2
CASSVAAGGPYNEQFF
TGTGCCAGCAGCGTAGCGGCGGGAGGGCCCTACAATGAGCAGTTCTTC
>TRBJ1-1|TRBV20-1|many|NA
CSATRGLSEAFF
TGCAGTGCTACCAGGGGTCTGAGTGAAGCTTTCTTT
>TRBJ2-2|TRBV5-1|few|NA
CASSPGRFTGELFF
TGCGCCAGCAGCCCCGGACGGTTCACCGGGGAGCTGTTTTTT
>TRBJ2-2|TRBV24-1|many|NA
CATGRGANTGELFF
TGTGCCACCGGGAGGGGGGCGAACACCGGGGAGCTGTTTTTT
>TRBJ1-1|TRBV10-3|many|NA
CAISSDGNTEAFF
TGTGCCATCAGCTCCGATGGGAACACTGAAGCTTTCTTT
>TRBJ2-7|TRBV2|many|NA
CASSEESLASYEQYF
TGTGCCAGCAGTGAAGAGTCCCTAGCGTCCTACGAGCAGTACTTC
>TRBJ2-3|TRBV28|few|NA
CASSPPLGRTDTQYF
TGTGCCAGCAGTCCCCCCCTGGGGCGCACAGATACGCAGTATTTT
>TRBJ2-7|TRBV29-1|few|NA
CSVENGVSEQYF
TGCAGCGTTGAAAACGGGGTGAGTGAGCAGTACTTC
>TRBJ2-3|TRBV11-2|many|NA
CASSLGSLGTDTQYF
TGTGCCAGCAGCTTAGGGTCGCTGGGGACAGATACGCAGTATTTT
>TRBJ1-2|TRBV9|NA|NA
CASSPSGERGYTF
TGTGCCAGCAGCCCTTCGGGGGAAAGGGGCTACACCTTC
>TRBJ2-5|TRBV4-1|few|TRBD2
CASSQGAGGAQETQYF
TGCGCCAGCAGCCAGGGAGCGGGAGGGGCCCAAGAGACCCAGTACTTC
>TRBJ2-7|TRBV7-2|many|TRBD2
CASSLGLAVIYEQYF
TGTGCCAGCAGCTTGGGACTAGCGGTTATCTACGAGCAGTACTTC
>TRBJ2-7|TRBV5-1|NA|TRBD2
CASSLLAGGSYEQYF
TGCGCCAGCAGCTTGTTAGCGGGAGGTTCCTACGAGCAGTACTTC
>TRBJ2-1|TRBV2|many|TRBD2
CASLAGAYNEQFF
TGTGCCAGCTTAGCGGGGGCCTACAATGAGCAGTTCTTC
>TRBJ2-5|TRBV7-9|few|NA
CASGWVAEETQYF
TGTGCCAGCGGCTGGGTCGCGGAGGAGACCCAGTACTTC
>TRBJ2-7|TRBV18|many|NA
CASSKLDLASEQYF
TGTGCCAGTTCAAAGCTGGACCTAGCCTCCGAGCAGTACTTC
>TRBJ1-1|TRBV20-1|many|TRBD1
CSALPGQSTEAFF
TGCAGTGCTCTCCCGGGACAGTCTACTGAAGCTTTCTTT
>TRBJ2-7|TRBV28|many|TRBD1
CASSPGGQGRGEQYF
TGTGCCAGCAGTCCGGGCGGACAGGGGAGGGGCGAGCAGTACTTC
>TRBJ2-1|TRBV19|few|TRBD2
CASSLRESNEQFF
TGTGCCAGTAGTTTGCGGGAGAGCAATGAGCAGTTCTTC
>TRBJ2-1|TRBV6-1|many|NA
CASRTGHRNSYNEQFF
TGTGCCAGCAGGACAGGACACAGGAACTCCTACAATGAGCAGTTCTTC
>TRBJ2-7|TRBV5-1|many|NA
CASSGEVPYEQYF
TGCGCCAGCAGCGGGGAGGTCCCCTACGAGCAGTACTTC
>TRBJ1-2|TRBV28|many|NA
CASRAAGINYGYTF
TGTGCCAGCAGGGCCGCAGGGATTAACTATGGCTACACCTTC
>TRBJ2-1|TRBV6-2/TRBV6-3|NA|TRBD2
CASSPYSGTNEQFF
TGTGCCAGCAGTCCCTATAGCGGGACAAATGAGCAGTTCTTC
>TRBJ2-5|TRBV27|NA|TRBD1
CASSEGQVETQYF
TGTGCCAGCAGTGAAGGACAGGTTGAGACCCAGTACTTC
>TRBJ2-1|TRBV5-1|many|NA
CASSWTTGEANEQFF
TGCGCCAGCAGCTGGACCACAGGGGAGGCCAATGAGCAGTTCTTC
>TRBJ2-5|TRBV20-1|NA|NA
CSARERGYQETQYF
TGCAGTGCTAGAGAGCGAGGATACCAAGAGACCCAGTACTTC
>TRBJ2-7|TRBV20-1|many|NA
CSASPDSYEQYF
TGCAGTGCTAGTCCGGACTCCTACGAGCAGTACTTC
>TRBJ1-1|TRBV9|few|NA
CASSALGGGLGVTEAFF
TGTGCCAGCAGCGCCCTGGGCGGTGGGTTAGGTGTAACTGAAGCTTTCTTT
>TRBJ2-5|TRBV13|many|NA
CASLESEWGGETQYF
TGTGCCAGCCTCGAGTCCGAATGGGGCGGAGAGACCCAGTACTTC
>TRBJ2-7|TRBV14|NA|NA
CASSQVQAHPYEQYF
TGTGCCAGCAGCCAAGTTCAGGCTCACCCCTACGAGCAGTACTTC
>TRBJ2-2|TRBV5-1|NA|TRBD2
CASSLGLAVLTGELFF
TGCGCCAGCAGCCTTGGACTAGCGGTTCTTACCGGGGAGCTGTTTTTT
>TRBJ1-2|TRBV5-6|NA|NA
CASSSEPVRGVYGYTF
TGTGCCAGCAGCTCCGAGCCCGTGCGAGGGGTCTATGGCTACACCTTC
>TRBJ2-3|TRBV6-9|NA|TRBD2
CASTLPPGGTPDTQYF
TGTGCCAGCACCCTGCCCCCCGGGGGGACCCCAGATACGCAGTATTTT
>TRBJ2-4|TRBV3-1|many|TRBD2
CASSSSTSGNKNIQYF
TGTGCCAGCAGCTCCTCGACTAGCGGTAACAAAAACATTCAGTACTTC
>TRBJ2-7|TRBV20-1|few|TRBD2
CSARDRLAGVAYEQYF
TGCAGTGCTAGAGATAGGCTAGCGGGAGTAGCCTACGAGCAGTACTTC
>TRBJ1-2|TRBV20-1|many|TRBD1
CSAKTGGFNYGYTF
TGCAGTGCTAAGACAGGGGGTTTTAACTATGGCTACACCTTC
>TRBJ2-1|TRBV7-2|many|TRBD2
CASSQGGLAGYNEQFF
TGTGCCAGCAGCCAGGGGGGGCTAGCGGGATACAATGAGCAGTTCTTC
>TRBJ1-1|TRBV3-1|many|TRBD1
CASSQTGVTEAFF
TGTGCCAGCAGCCAGACAGGGGTGACTGAAGCTTTCTTT
>TRBJ2-5|TRBV6-1|many|TRBD2
CASSQLAGETQYF
TGTGCCAGCAGCCAGCTAGCGGGGGAGACCCAGTACTTC
>TRBJ1-3|TRBV5-1|many|NA
CASSLGSSGNTIYF
TGCGCCAGCAGCTTGGGATCCTCTGGAAACACCATATATTTT
>TRBJ2-4|TRBV20-1|NA|NA
CSADFGGDIQYF
TGCAGTGCTGATTTCGGAGGGGACATTCAGTACTTC
>TRBJ2-5|TRBV29-1|NA|NA
CSVEGEFETQYF
TGCAGCGTTGAAGGAGAATTTGAGACCCAGTACTTC
>TRBJ2-1|TRBV3-1|many|TRBD2
CASSPFRGLAGGLNNEQFF
TGTGCCAGCAGCCCCTTCCGGGGACTAGCGGGAGGGCTTAACAATGAGCAGTTCTTC
>TRBJ2-3|TRBV3-1|many|TRBD2
CASSQRMAGGSSDTQYF
TGTGCCAGCAGCCAACGGATGGCGGGAGGGTCCTCAGATACGCAGTATTTT
>TRBJ1-2|TRBV12-3/TRBV12-4|NA|NA
CASSSDGSGYTF
TGTGCCAGCAGTTCTGATGGATCTGGCTACACCTTC
>TRBJ2-2|TRBV5-1|many|NA
CASHPGLTNTGELFF
TGCGCCAGCCACCCTGGGCTAACGAACACCGGGGAGCTGTTTTTT
>TRBJ2-7|TRBV28|many|NA
CASSTAAGTDYEQYF
TGTGCCAGCAGTACCGCTGCCGGGACGGATTACGAGCAGTACTTC
>TRBJ2-3|TRBV28|many|NA
CASGRRGTDTQYF
TGTGCCAGCGGGCGGCGGGGCACAGATACGCAGTATTTT
>TRBJ1-1|TRBV20-1|many|NA
CSARPPGGPEAFF
TGCAGTGCTAGACCGCCGGGAGGGCCTGAAGCTTTCTTT
>TRBJ1-1|TRBV7-9|NA|NA
CASSFGTENTEAFF
TGTGCCAGCAGCTTTGGTACAGAGAACACTGAAGCTTTCTTT
>TRBJ2-7|TRBV7-9|NA|TRBD2
CASSLGLAGNTLYEQYF
TGTGCCAGCAGCCTCGGACTAGCGGGCAATACCCTCTACGAGCAGTACTTC
>TRBJ2-3|TRBV15|many|TRBD1
CATSRDPQGAGTDTQYF
TGTGCCACCAGCAGAGATCCGCAGGGGGCCGGCACAGATACGCAGTATTTT